This TCR beta chain came from a study of blood T cells in healthy people across ages. Whole-study context: With template switching, about one barcoded beta molecule was captured per two T cells.

A second PCR of 7 to 11 cycles used a sample-barcoded 5' primer and a J-beta primer mix. TCRdb re-analysed the 5' RACE reads in MiXCR, keeping a single row per CDR3 protein. Of about 1.5 million distinct CDR3 sequences detected, 35% to 45% appear once; the ten largest clones hold just over 4%. Findings and caveats of the study: Getting older went along with TCR beta diversity per million T cells dropping roughly linearly. Diversity was higher, and naive CD4+ cells more numerous, in long-lived donors than in aged donors.

The CDR3 consists of 15 residues. Unmatched junction bases numbered 11, after V lost 5 bases and J lost 5 bases. Germline CDR1 reads LNHDA; CDR2 reads SQIVND (reference sequence). Comments on this clonotype: Its antigen is undetermined.

Each sample yielded at least 5 micrograms of PBMC total RNA. The TCR originated in a woman between 18 and 30 years old in good health. Input material: blood. The J gene is TRBJ2-5, the V gene TRBV19; TRBD2 matches at 7 bases. The CDR3 loop is CASSLRLAPLETQYF. The CDR3 DNA sequence: TGTGCCAGTAGTCTAAGACTAGCCCCATTGGAGACCCAGTACTTC.